The T cell receptor beta chain under discussion was sequenced for a study of shared clonotypes between healthy human individuals. Study details: The donor group consisted of a couple of women and a few men, aged 18 to 49. Each donor's CD4 naive and CD4 memory cells filled three plates apiece, CD8 naive two, and CD8 memory one.

This CDR3 comprises 10 residues. Germline V lookup: CDR1 LNHDA, CDR2 SQIVND (reference sequence). With 5 bases removed from V and 6 bases from J, the gap between germline ends came to 4 bases. This clone was seen once. Additional DNA sequences in this sample encode the identical CDR3. Assay used: immunoSEQ multiplex PCR; TCRdb lists only in-frame clones, some missing. In the table there are approximately 1.5 million clones, about 98.5% of which are singletons. The rearrangement joins TRBV19 to TRBJ1-2; no clear D gene. The clonotype was recovered from a man aged 25-45 years in good health. The source material was naive CD4+ T cells sorted from blood. Documented subset: CD45RA+ positively selected. CDR3 in DNA: TGTGCCAGTAGTGGAGATGGCTACACCTTC. Translating it yields CASSGDGYTF.